A selection of T cell receptor beta chains follows, all from one sample in a study of OX40 agonist ivuxolimab in advanced cancers. The data were produced by immunoSEQ multiplex PCR, yet TCRdb's version contains in-frame clones alone and is incomplete. This table has 65,000 to 95,000 clones, about nine tenths appearing once. The sample in question was CD4+ or CD8+ T cells sorted from blood, obtained in a trial of the OX40 agonist ivuxolimab. The source is an adult with an advanced solid tumor such as melanoma, head and neck, liver or kidney cancer. Both conserved end residues are part of each CDR3. D genes are given only for firm matches. Clone size appears in some rows only: once, few, many, or a class for an expanded clone.

clone size,D gene,V gene,J gene,CDR3 DNA,CDR3 protein
NA,TRBD1,TRBV11-3,TRBJ2-7,TGTGCCAGCAGCTCCGGGACAGGGTCCCTTAGACACGAGCAGTACTTC,CASSSGTGSLRHEQYF
NA,TRBD2,TRBV5-1,TRBJ2-3,TGCGCCAGCAGCTTCCCTAGCGGGGGCCGCACAGATACGCAGTATTTT,CASSFPSGGRTDTQYF
once,NA,TRBV19,TRBJ1-4,TGTGCCAGTAATACCCCAGGGATGGGTGAAAAACTGTTTTTT,CASNTPGMGEKLFF
NA,NA,TRBV28,TRBJ1-1,TGTGCCAGCAGTTTTAAGTCTGGGGTCGTTAACACTGAAGCTTTCTTT,CASSFKSGVVNTEAFF
NA,NA,TRBV15,TRBJ1-4,TGTGCCACCAGCCGAGTCGGGGGGTCGAGTGAAAAACTGTTTTTT,CATSRVGGSSEKLFF
NA,TRBD1,TRBV6-5,TRBJ1-2,TGTGCCAGCAGTTACGCCCCGACAGGGCAGAGTGGCTACACCTTC,CASSYAPTGQSGYTF
NA,TRBD1,TRBV27,TRBJ1-3,TGTGCCAGCAGCTACAGGGGGCCTGGAAACACCATATATTTT,CASSYRGPGNTIYF
NA,TRBD1,TRBV11-2,TRBJ2-7,TGTGCCAGCAGTTTACCCCAGGGGGCGATTGGCGAGCAGTACTTC,CASSLPQGAIGEQYF
NA,TRBD1,TRBV6-5,TRBJ1-3,TGTGCCAGCAGTTACGAAGGACAGGGGCGAATATATTTT,CASSYEGQGRIYF
NA,NA,TRBV19,TRBJ1-1,TGTGCCAGTAGTAACCAAGGGTGGGGGAACACTGAAGCTTTCTTT,CASSNQGWGNTEAFF
few,TRBD2,TRBV27,TRBJ2-3,TGTGCCAGCGGGGAGCGGGGGGGAACAGATACGCAGTATTTT,CASGERGGTDTQYF
NA,NA,TRBV7-2,TRBJ1-4,TGTGCCAGCAGCTTAGACCATTCCACAAAACTGTTTTTT,CASSLDHSTKLFF
NA,NA,TRBV4-1,TRBJ2-1,TGCGCCAGCAGCCAAGATCCACTGAACAATGAGCAGTTCTTC,CASSQDPLNNEQFF
NA,NA,TRBV5-1,TRBJ2-1,TGCGCCAGCAGCCCAAACTACCCCGGGAATGAGCAGTTCTTC,CASSPNYPGNEQFF
NA,TRBD2,TRBV10-2,TRBJ2-1,TGCGCCAGCAGTAAGGCCGGGACTAGCATCTACAATGAGCAGTTCTTC,CASSKAGTSIYNEQFF
NA,NA,TRBV7-2,TRBJ1-6,TGTGCCAGCGACAGAGCCACCTCCTATAATTCACCCCTCCACTTT,CASDRATSYNSPLHF
NA,NA,TRBV10-3,TRBJ1-1,TGTGCCATCAGGGGAGGGGCCGCGGGAGCTTTCTTT,CAIRGGAAGAFF
NA,NA,TRBV29-1,TRBJ2-5,TGCAGCGTTGGGGGGGGCCCTGGGACCCAGTACTTC,CSVGGGPGTQYF
NA,NA,TRBV29-1,TRBJ2-3,TGCAGCGGGGTAGAGGGGGTTAGCACAGATACGCAGTATTTT,CSGVEGVSTDTQYF
NA,NA,TRBV5-4,TRBJ2-7,TGTGCCAGCAGCTTGTCCCTAGGCAACGACGAGCAGTACTTC,CASSLSLGNDEQYF
NA,NA,TRBV29-1,TRBJ2-7,TGCAGCGCTGGGTTGCTAGTCTACGAGCAGTACTTC,CSAGLLVYEQYF
NA,TRBD1,TRBV12-5,TRBJ1-3,TGTGCTAGTGGTTTCACCCGGGACAGCCTCTCTGGAAACACCATATATTTT,CASGFTRDSLSGNTIYF
NA,TRBD1,TRBV7-7,TRBJ2-3,TGTGCCAGCAGCTTGTCGGACAGGGAGGCCGATACGCAGTATTTT,CASSLSDREADTQYF
NA,TRBD1,TRBV29-1,TRBJ2-6,TGCAGCGTTGGGGGACAGGGGGGCTTTGGGGCCAACGTCCTGACTTTC,CSVGGQGGFGANVLTF